This T cell receptor beta chain appears in the sequencing data of a study of T-cell memory formation after mild COVID-19. Turning to the study itself: TCR clusters were largely donor specific.

Study-wide results and limits: Most CD4+ clones that shrank were in CM and EM, while CD8+ ones turned up in EMRA.

The germline V gene has CDR1 SEHNR and CDR2 FQNEAQ (reference sequence). The CDR3 totals 11 residues. The V end was cut by 6 bases, the J end by 5 bases, with 7 bases between. A word on this clonotype: Its antigen remains unknown.

TCRdb itself ran the 5' RACE reads through MiXCR, one entry per CDR3 protein. Of 300,000 to 350,000 distinct CDR3 sequences in the sample, about 13% are singletons; the top ten hold around a fifth. The TCR originated in a man younger than 35 who had mild COVID-19 (a few samples of this study predate the infection). Cell type and time point are not known. The chain links TRBV7-9 to TRBJ2-5; D is perhaps TRBD2 (6 bases). The sample taken for sequencing was PBMCs or a T cell subset sorted from them (not recorded which). CDR3 amino acids: CASRAGETQYF. Written as DNA, the CDR3 is TGTGCCAGCAGGGCGGGGGAGACCCAGTACTTC.